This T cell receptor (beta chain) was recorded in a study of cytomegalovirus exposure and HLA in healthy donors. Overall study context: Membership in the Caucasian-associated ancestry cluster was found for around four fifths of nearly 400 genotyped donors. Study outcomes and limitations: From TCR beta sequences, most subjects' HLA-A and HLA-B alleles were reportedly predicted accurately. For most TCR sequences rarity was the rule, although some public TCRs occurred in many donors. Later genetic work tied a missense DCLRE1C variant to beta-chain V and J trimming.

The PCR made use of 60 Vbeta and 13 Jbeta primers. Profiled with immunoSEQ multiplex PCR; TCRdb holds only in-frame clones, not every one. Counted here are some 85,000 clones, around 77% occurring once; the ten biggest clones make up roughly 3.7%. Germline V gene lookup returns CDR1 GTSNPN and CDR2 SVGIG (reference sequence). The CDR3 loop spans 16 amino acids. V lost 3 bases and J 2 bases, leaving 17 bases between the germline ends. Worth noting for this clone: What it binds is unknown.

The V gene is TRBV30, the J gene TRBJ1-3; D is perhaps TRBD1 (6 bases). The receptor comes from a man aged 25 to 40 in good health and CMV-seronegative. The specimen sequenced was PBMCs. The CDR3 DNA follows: TGTGCCTGGAGCGTTTCGCCCGGACAGACTGGAAACACCATATATTTT. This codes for CAWSVSPGQTGNTIYF.